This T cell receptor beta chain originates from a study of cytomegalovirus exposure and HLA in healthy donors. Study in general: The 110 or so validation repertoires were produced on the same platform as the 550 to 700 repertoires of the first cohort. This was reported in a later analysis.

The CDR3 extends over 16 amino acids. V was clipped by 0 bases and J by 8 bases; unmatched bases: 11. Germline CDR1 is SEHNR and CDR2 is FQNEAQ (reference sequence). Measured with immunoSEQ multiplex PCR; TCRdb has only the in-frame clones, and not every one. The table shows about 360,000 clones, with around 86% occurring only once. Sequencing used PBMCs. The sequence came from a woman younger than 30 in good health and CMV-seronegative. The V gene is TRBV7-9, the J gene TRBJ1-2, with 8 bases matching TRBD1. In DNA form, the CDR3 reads TGTGCCAGCAGCTTAGCACCCAAGGACAGGGAGGAAGGCTACACCTTC. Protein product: CASSLAPKDREEGYTF.